Below, 19 T cell receptor beta chains from the same sample are listed, as sequenced in a study of CD8 T cells in ankylosing spondylitis. These receptors have no known antigen. The study's findings and limits: What appeared characteristic of ankylosing spondylitis blood was a TCR beta motif of eight or nine highly homologous variants.

TCRdb re-derived calls from the 5' RACE reads in MiXCR, one entry per CDR3 protein. The table records around 490,000 distinct CDR3 sequences, over 4% of them present only once. Sequenced input: blood, either unsorted or a sorted T cell fraction (not recorded which). These receptors all come from a male donor with ankylosing spondylitis.

This clonotype was detected ten times or more. The chain is built from TRBV5-5 and TRBJ1-1; 9 bases agree with TRBD1. From germline, CDR1 is SGHKS and CDR2 YYEKEE (reference sequence). The trim removed 2 bases at V and 0 bases at J, leaving 5 bases unmatched. The CDR3 runs 16 residues. The CDR3 sequence is CASSFSQGALNTEAFF. CDR3 DNA sequence: TGTGCCAGCAGCTTCTCACAGGGGGCCTTGAACACTGAAGCTTTCTTT.

Only a few counts were recorded for this clonotype. The V gene is TRBV5-1, the J gene TRBJ1-2; no firm D call. There are 15 residues in the CDR3. V was shortened by 1 base and J by 6 bases, with 16 bases between the two germline ends. Per germline, CDR1 SGHRS and CDR2 YFSETQ. CDR3 region: CASSLYTGRLDGYTF. DNA of the CDR3: TGCGCCAGCAGCTTGTACACCGGACGGCTCGATGGCTACACCTTC.

This clonotype was observed at least ten times. The chain couples TRBV7-9 to TRBJ1-2, with 8 bases aligning to TRBD1. Per germline, CDR1 SEHNR and CDR2 FQNEAQ (reference sequence). Unmatched junction bases numbered 7, after V lost 4 bases and J lost 9 bases. This CDR3 contains 13 residues. CDR3 amino acids: CASSWTGTDSYTF. DNA for the CDR3: TGTGCCAGCAGCTGGACAGGGACGGATAGCTACACCTTC.

There are many counts of this clonotype. The rearrangement links TRBV28 to TRBJ1-2, with D tentatively TRBD1 (6 bases). V lost 4 bases and J lost 4, with 13 bases in between. CDR3 size: 14 residues. The germline V gene has CDR1 MDHEN and CDR2 SYDVKM. The CDR3 loop reads CASSSAGASYGYTF. CDR3 nucleotides: TGTGCCAGCAGTTCAGCAGGGGCTAGCTATGGCTACACCTTC.

This clonotype was picked up many times. This chain uses TRBV5-1 with TRBJ2-5, with 11 positions matching TRBD1. The germline V gene encodes CDR1 SGHRS and CDR2 YFSETQ. Trimming cost V 5 bases and J 4 bases; bases outside gene matches: 7. This CDR3 has 15 residues. CDR3 sequence (DNA): TGCGCCAGCAGTGAACCGGGACAGGGGGGAGAGACCCAGTACTTC. Translated: CASSEPGQGGETQYF.

This clonotype was seen repeatedly, ten times or more. The rearrangement uses TRBV12-3 or TRBV12-4 and TRBJ1-4; TRBD1 matches 7 bases. The CDR3 loop spans 16 amino acids. The V segment lost 1 base and the J segment 4 bases; nucleotides outside the gene matches: 6. The CDR3 nucleotides are TGTGCCAGCAGTTTAGTAAAGGGGGCTTTTAATGAAAAACTGTTTTTT. This gives the protein CASSLVKGAFNEKLFF.

This clonotype was recorded many times. The CDR3 loop is CSVEGDRALSYNEQFF. The CDR3 coding sequence is TGCAGCGTTGAAGGGGACAGAGCCCTCTCCTACAATGAGCAGTTCTTC. The chain employs TRBV29-1 and TRBJ2-1, with 7 bases aligning to TRBD1. Germline V gene sequence: CDR1 SQVTM, CDR2 ANQGSEA. V lost 1 base, J lost 0 bases, and 6 bases stayed unmatched. This CDR3 contains 16 residues.

The sample holds a few counts of this clonotype. This sequence joins TRBV7-9 and TRBJ1-1; 8 nucleotides line up with TRBD1. V was clipped by 2 bases and J by 6 bases; unmatched bases: 8. The CDR3 loop spans 15 amino acids. The germline V gene encodes CDR1 SEHNR and CDR2 FQNEAQ (reference sequence). This chain's CDR3 is CASSLPDREEAEAFF. DNA of the CDR3: TGTGCCAGCAGCTTACCGGACAGGGAAGAGGCTGAAGCTTTCTTT.

There are a few counts of this clonotype. The chain employs TRBV7-2 and TRBJ2-1; 8 nucleotides agree with TRBD1. CDR3 size: 15 residues. CDR1 and CDR2 from the germline V gene are SGHTA and FQGNSA. Germline trimming cut 3 bases from V and 1 base from J; bases unmatched to any gene: 2. CDR3 sequence reads: CASSFQGASYNEQFF. The DNA for the CDR3 is TGTGCCAGCAGCTTTCAGGGGGCATCCTACAATGAGCAGTTCTTC.

This clonotype has at least ten counts. The J gene is TRBJ2-1, the V gene TRBV20-1, with a weak D call TRBD2 (6 bases). In germline, CDR1 is DFQATT, CDR2 SNEGSKA (reference sequence). The CDR3 loop spans 16 amino acids. V lost 0 bases, J lost 7 bases, and 19 bases lay in between. The DNA of the CDR3 is TGCAGTGCTAGAGATTGGAGGGGCCCTCCCACGAATGAGCAGTTCTTC. As protein: CSARDWRGPPTNEQFF.

This clonotype was detected ten times or more. The chain links TRBV29-1 to TRBJ2-3; D remains ambiguous. The length of the CDR3 is 12 residues. Trimming pared 7 bases from V and 2 bases from J, leaving 10 bases between. Per germline, CDR1 SQVTM and CDR2 ANQGSEA. In nucleotides, the CDR3 is TGCAGCGGTCACGGAATCACAGATACGCAGTATTTT. Its translation: CSGHGITDTQYF.

This clonotype appeared many times. The CDR3 nucleotides are TGTGCCAGCAGCCAAGTGGGGGCGTACCTATCCTACGAGCAGTACTTC. Amino acids: CASSQVGAYLSYEQYF. The J gene is TRBJ2-7, the V gene TRBV4-2; possibly TRBD1 for D (6 bases). The V gene's germline CDR1 is LGHNA and CDR2 YNFKEQ. The CDR3 extends over 16 amino acids. The V and J ends lost 1 base and 1 base respectively, with 14 bases between them.

This clonotype has a count of ten or more. V is TRBV2 and J is TRBJ2-5; D gene uncertain. Germline V gene sequence: CDR1 SNHLY, CDR2 FYNNEI. CDR3 length: 13 residues. Here the CDR3 DNA reads TGTGCGTGTCCGAGGACCCAGCAAGAGACCCAGTACTTC. Translated, it gives CACPRTQQETQYF.

This clonotype occurred many times. V gene TRBV25-1 combines with J gene TRBJ2-1, with no clear D. The CDR3 contains 12 residues. Germline CDR1 and CDR2: MGHDK and SYGVNS. Trimming left V 6 bases short and J 7 bases short, with 10 bases between. In DNA form, the CDR3 reads TGTGCCAGCAGCCGTAGCCTTAATGAGCAGTTCTTC. Translation: CASSRSLNEQFF.

This clonotype was seen many times. The chain links TRBV18 to TRBJ1-1; the D gene is possibly TRBD1 (5 bases). Trimming left V 3 bases short and J 3 bases short, with 8 bases between. Germline V gives CDR1 KGHSH, CDR2 LQKENI. The CDR3 length is 13 residues. The CDR3 reads CASSPGADTEAFF. The CDR3 nucleotides are TGTGCCAGCTCACCCGGGGCCGACACTGAAGCTTTCTTT.

This clonotype came up many times. V gene TRBV27 combines with J gene TRBJ1-1; D remains unclear. The CDR3 has 14 residues. CDR1 MNHEY and CDR2 SMNVEV come from the germline V gene (reference sequence). Trimming took 2 bases from V and 2 from J, leaving 9 bases between them. The CDR3 DNA reads as TGTGCCAGCAGTTTAATTGGAGGAAACACTGAAGCTTTCTTT. Translated, it gives CASSLIGGNTEAFF.

This clonotype was found many times. The chain combines TRBV3-1 with TRBJ1-3; D remains ambiguous. Per germline, CDR1 LGHDT and CDR2 YNNKEL (reference sequence). The CDR3 length is 15 residues. Trimming left V 0 bases short and J 4 bases short, with 10 bases between. CDR3 sequence: CASSQDSGVGNTIYF. The CDR3 bases are TGTGCCAGCAGCCAAGATTCGGGTGTCGGAAACACCATATATTTT.

This clonotype was seen many times. The chain employs TRBV12-3 or TRBV12-4 and TRBJ2-7; TRBD1 agrees at 11 bases. J gave up 6 bases and V 6 bases, and 7 bases lay outside the gene matches. The CDR3 contains 14 residues. The CDR3 bases are TGTGCCAGCAGCCGGACAGGGGGCTTTGGCGAGCAGTACTTC. This gives the protein CASSRTGGFGEQYF.

The chain uses TRBV5-1 and TRBJ1-5; 7 positions agree with TRBD1. The V segment lost 4 bases and the J segment 4 bases; nucleotides outside the gene matches: 11. The CDR3 consists of 16 residues. CDR1 and CDR2 (germline): SGHRS, YFSETQ. The CDR3 DNA sequence: TGCGCCAGCAGCGATATTCCGGGACAGACTAATCAGCCCCAGCATTTT. Translating gives CASSDIPGQTNQPQHF.